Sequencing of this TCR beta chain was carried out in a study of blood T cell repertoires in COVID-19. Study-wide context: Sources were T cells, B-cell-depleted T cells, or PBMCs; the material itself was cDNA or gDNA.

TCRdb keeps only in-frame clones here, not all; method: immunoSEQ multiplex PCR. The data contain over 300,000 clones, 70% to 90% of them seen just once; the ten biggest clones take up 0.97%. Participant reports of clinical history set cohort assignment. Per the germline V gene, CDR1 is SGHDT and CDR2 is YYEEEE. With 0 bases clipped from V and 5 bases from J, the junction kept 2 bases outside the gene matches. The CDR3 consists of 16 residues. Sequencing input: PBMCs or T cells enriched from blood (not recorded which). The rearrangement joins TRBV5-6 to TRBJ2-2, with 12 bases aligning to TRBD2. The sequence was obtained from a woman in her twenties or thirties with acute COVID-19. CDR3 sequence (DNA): TGTGCCAGCAGCTTGGGACTAGCGGGGGCGACCGGGGAGCTGTTTTTT. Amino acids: CASSLGLAGATGELFF.